These 17 T cell receptor beta chains were all obtained from the same sample, sequenced in a study of a mutant IDH1 vaccine in newly diagnosed glioma. Stated time point: week 5, during vaccination. Vaccination used 300 ug of mutant IDH1 20-mer peptide per dose, with topical imiquimod. For these TCRs, the target antigens are not known. Here immunoSEQ multiplex PCR was the method, and the copy in TCRdb shows in-frame clones only, minus some. Of 50,000 to 70,000 clones listed, 65% to 90% are singletons. The sequenced sample was PBMCs, obtained from a glioma patient whose treatment included an IDH1 peptide vaccine. These receptors came from a woman younger than 30 with glioma. Some clones in this sample may be carry-over from other donors' samples.

The V gene is TRBV4-2, the J gene TRBJ2-7; 14 positions agree with TRBD2. The CDR3 covers 15 residues. With V trimmed by 3 bases and J by 3 bases, 1 base remained unmatched. Germline CDR1 and CDR2: LGHNA and YNFKEQ. The CDR3 bases are TGTGCCAGCAGCCAGGGACTAGCGGGAGTCTACGAGCAGTACTTC. Translated, it gives CASSQGLAGVYEQYF.

This clone was counted only a few times. Other DNA sequences in the same sample also yield this CDR3. The V gene is TRBV11-2, the J gene TRBJ1-1; D unclear. Germline V gene data show CDR1 as SGHAT and CDR2 as FQNNGV. The CDR3 length is 15 residues. V lost 0 bases to trimming and J lost 0 bases, with 8 bases between them. This chain's CDR3 is CASSLDPGMNTEAFF. The CDR3 DNA reads TGTGCCAGCAGCTTAGATCCAGGAATGAACACTGAAGCTTTCTTT. Full variable domain (outside the CDR3, taken from reference TRBV11-2 and TRBJ1-1): EAGVAQSPRYKIIEKRQSVAFWCNPISGHATLYWYQQILGQGPKLLIQFQNNGVVDDSQLPKDRFSAERLKGVDSTLKIQPAKLEDSAVYLCASSLDPGMNTEAFFGQGTRLTVV.

The V and J genes are TRBV9 and TRBJ2-7, with TRBD2 matching over 7 bases. V gave up 0 bases and J gave up 3 bases; unmatched junction bases: 6. The length of the CDR3 is 15 residues. Germline CDR1 reads SGDLS; CDR2 reads YYNGEE. The DNA for the CDR3 is TGTGCCAGCAGCGTAGATGCAGCGGGGAACTACGAGCAGTACTTC. Translated, it gives CASSVDAAGNYEQYF. The full variable domain, with the rest looked up from reference TRBV9 and TRBJ2-7, is DSGVTQTPKHLITATGQRVTLRCSPRSGDLSVYWYQQSLDQGLQFLIQYYNGEERAKGNILERFSAQQFPDLHSELNLSSLELGDSALYFCASSVDAAGNYEQYFGPGTRLTVT.

The genes are TRBV6-1 and TRBJ2-7; 16 bases are a match to TRBD2. Germline V lookup: CDR1 MNHNS, CDR2 SASEGT. V gave up 3 bases and J gave up 5 bases; unmatched junction bases: 1. This CDR3 has 15 residues. The CDR3 region has the DNA TGTGCCAGCAGTGAGGGACTAGCGGGAGGGGACGAGCAGTACTTC. Its translation is CASSEGLAGGDEQYF.

This clone occurred a few times. The chain couples TRBV7-3 to TRBJ2-2; 13 nucleotides align to TRBD2. This CDR3 is built from 15 residues. Germline assignment: CDR1 SGHTA and CDR2 FQGTGA. J gave up 7 bases and V 4 bases, and 3 bases lay outside the gene matches. The CDR3 is CASSSGLAGDGELFF. CDR3 sequence (DNA): TGTGCCAGCAGCTCCGGACTAGCGGGGGACGGGGAGCTGTTTTTT.

The chain is built from TRBV7-9 and TRBJ1-1; D is perhaps TRBD1 (5 bases). CDR1 and CDR2 from the germline V gene are SEHNR and FQNEAQ (reference sequence). V dropped 3 bases and J dropped 6 bases, with 11 bases sitting between them. This CDR3 is 13 amino acids long. CDR3 nucleotides: TGTGCCAGCAGCTTTTCTGGAGGGGCTGAAGCTTTCTTT. Translating gives CASSFSGGAEAFF. Full variable domain (missing parts from reference TRBV7-9 and TRBJ1-1): DTGVSQNPRHKITKRGQNVTFRCDPISEHNRLYWYRQTLGQGPEFLTYFQNEAQLEKSRLLSDRFSAERPKGSFSTLEIQRTEQGDSAMYLCASSFSGGAEAFFGQGTRLTVV.

The chain joins TRBV4-2 to TRBJ1-1, with 7 bases that match TRBD1. V gave up 10 bases and J gave up 1 base; unmatched junction bases: 6. The V gene's germline CDR1 is LGHNA and CDR2 YNFKEQ. The CDR3 is made up of 13 amino acids. The CDR3: CATLGQRNTEAFF. In DNA, the CDR3 is TGTGCCACCTTGGGACAGCGGAACACTGAAGCTTTCTTT.

The V call is TRBV7-9, the J call TRBJ2-2, with a possible D match to TRBD1 (5 bases). This CDR3 is 14 amino acids long. Trimming stripped 2 bases from V and 4 bases from J, with 8 bases between. Germline values: CDR1 SEHNR, CDR2 FQNEAQ (reference sequence). The CDR3 sequence is CASSLPRATGELFF. Here the CDR3 DNA reads TGTGCCAGCAGCTTACCCAGGGCCACCGGGGAGCTGTTTTTT.

The rearrangement joins TRBV27 to TRBJ1-6; 10 bases agree with TRBD1. Germline values: CDR1 MNHEY, CDR2 SMNVEV (reference sequence). CDR3 size: 17 residues. Trimming at V came to 2 bases and at J to 10 bases, leaving 11 bases not matched to a gene. Here the CDR3 reads CASSLPRDRGMRSPLHF. DNA for the CDR3: TGTGCCAGCAGTTTACCCCGGGACAGGGGAATGCGATCACCCCTCCACTTT.

The CDR3 coding sequence is TGTGCCAGCAGCAGACCGACAGGGGGCGTCCTTCCCTACGAGCAGTACTTC. Its protein is CASSRPTGGVLPYEQYF. The gene calls are TRBV5-4 and TRBJ2-7; 10 nucleotides agree with TRBD1. J gave up 2 bases and V 4 bases, and 12 bases lay outside the gene matches. Germline CDR1 and CDR2: SGHNT and YYREEE (reference sequence). CDR3 length: 17 amino acids.

V and J are TRBV7-9 and TRBJ1-1, with a weak D call TRBD1 (5 bases). This CDR3 is 17 amino acids long. V was clipped by 3 bases and J by 3 bases, with 20 bases between them. Per germline, CDR1 SEHNR and CDR2 FQNEAQ (reference sequence). Here the CDR3 DNA reads TGTGCCAGCAGCTTGAGAGGAGGTCTTCGGGGCGACACTGAAGCTTTCTTT. It yields the protein CASSLRGGLRGDTEAFF.

This sequence joins TRBV6-5 and TRBJ1-2; D not certain. With 2 bases removed from V and 7 bases from J, the gap between germline ends came to 8 bases. The CDR3 covers 12 residues. CDR1 and CDR2 (germline): MNHEY, SVGAGI. CDR3 in amino acids: CASSYRAGGYTF. CDR3 sequence (DNA): TGTGCCAGCAGTTACAGGGCCGGTGGCTACACCTTC.

The chain uses TRBV11-2 and TRBJ2-1, with 7 nucleotides matching TRBD2. The CDR3 covers 16 residues. Germline CDR1 and CDR2: SGHAT and FQNNGV. Trimming took 7 bases from V and 1 from J; bases not matched to a gene: 10. CDR3 DNA sequence: TGTGCCAGCACCATCGGGCTAGCGGAATCCTACAATGAGCAGTTCTTC. As protein: CASTIGLAESYNEQFF.

Written as DNA, the CDR3 is TGTGCCAGCAGTGAGACAGGGGTTGGCAATCAGCCCCAGCATTTT. This sequence encodes CASSETGVGNQPQHF. The gene calls are TRBV6-4 and TRBJ1-5; 8 bases map to TRBD1. Germline-derived CDR1 and CDR2 are MRHNA and SNTAGT. V dropped 3 bases and J dropped 2; count of bases not matched to a gene: 3. This CDR3 has 15 amino acids.

This chain joins TRBV14 and TRBJ1-1; D unresolved. The V end lost 3 bases, the J end lost 1 base, and 6 bases lay between the germline ends. Germline V CDR1 and CDR2: SGHDN, FVKESK. This CDR3 has 13 amino acids. The CDR3 loop is CASSHITNTEAFF. CDR3 nucleotide sequence: TGTGCCAGCAGCCACATAACGAACACTGAAGCTTTCTTT.

The V call is TRBV5-1, the J call TRBJ2-1; TRBD2 aligns across 7 bases. The V gene end was trimmed by 4 bases and the J gene end by 9 bases; junction bases not matched to a gene: 10. CDR3 length: 14 residues. CDR1 and CDR2 (germline): SGHRS, YFSETQ. The CDR3 DNA follows: TGCGCCAGCAGCCCGACACTTGCTAGCGGTGAGCAGTTCTTC. This gives the protein CASSPTLASGEQFF.

The chain employs TRBV6-6 and TRBJ1-4; a weak D match, TRBD1 (6 bases). In germline, CDR1 is MNHNY, CDR2 SVGAGI (reference sequence). Trimming took 6 bases from V and 5 from J, leaving 10 bases between them. The CDR3 loop spans 13 amino acids. The CDR3 nucleotides are TGTGCCAGCAGGTACACAGGGAATGAAAAACTGTTTTTT. This codes for CASRYTGNEKLFF.